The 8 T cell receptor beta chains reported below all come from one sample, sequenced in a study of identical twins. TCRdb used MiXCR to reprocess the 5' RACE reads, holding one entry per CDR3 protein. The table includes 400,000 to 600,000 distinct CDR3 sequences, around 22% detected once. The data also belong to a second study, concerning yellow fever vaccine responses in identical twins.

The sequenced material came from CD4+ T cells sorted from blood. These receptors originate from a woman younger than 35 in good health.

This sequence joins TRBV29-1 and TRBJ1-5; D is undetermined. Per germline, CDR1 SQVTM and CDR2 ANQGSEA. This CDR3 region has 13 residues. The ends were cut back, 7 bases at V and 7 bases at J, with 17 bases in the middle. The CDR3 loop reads CSAGEGGRQPQHF. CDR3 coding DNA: TGCAGCGCCGGAGAGGGAGGTAGGCAGCCCCAGCATTTT.

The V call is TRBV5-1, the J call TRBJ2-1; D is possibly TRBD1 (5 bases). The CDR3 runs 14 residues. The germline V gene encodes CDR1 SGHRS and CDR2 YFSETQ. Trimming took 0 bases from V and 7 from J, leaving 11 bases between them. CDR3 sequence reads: CASSLAQGWNEQFF. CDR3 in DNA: TGCGCCAGCAGCTTGGCTCAGGGCTGGAATGAGCAGTTCTTC.

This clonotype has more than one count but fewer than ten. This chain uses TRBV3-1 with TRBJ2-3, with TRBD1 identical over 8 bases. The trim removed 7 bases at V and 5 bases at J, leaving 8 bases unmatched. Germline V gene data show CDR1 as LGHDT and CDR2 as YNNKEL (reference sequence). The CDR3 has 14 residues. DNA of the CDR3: TGTGCCAGCACCCTCGGACAGGGCGTAGATACGCAGTATTTT. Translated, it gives CASTLGQGVDTQYF.

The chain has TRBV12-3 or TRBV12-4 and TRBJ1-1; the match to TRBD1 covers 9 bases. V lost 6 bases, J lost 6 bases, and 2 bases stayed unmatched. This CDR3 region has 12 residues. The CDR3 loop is CASRRQGAEAFF. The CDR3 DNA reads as TGTGCCAGCAGGAGACAGGGGGCTGAAGCTTTCTTT.

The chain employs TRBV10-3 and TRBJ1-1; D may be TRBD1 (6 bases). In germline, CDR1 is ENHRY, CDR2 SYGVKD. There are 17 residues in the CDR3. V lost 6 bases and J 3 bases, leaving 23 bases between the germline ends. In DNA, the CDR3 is TGTGCCATCAGCCCCGCCCCCGGGGGCGCTAGGGACACTGAAGCTTTCTTT. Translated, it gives CAISPAPGGARDTEAFF.

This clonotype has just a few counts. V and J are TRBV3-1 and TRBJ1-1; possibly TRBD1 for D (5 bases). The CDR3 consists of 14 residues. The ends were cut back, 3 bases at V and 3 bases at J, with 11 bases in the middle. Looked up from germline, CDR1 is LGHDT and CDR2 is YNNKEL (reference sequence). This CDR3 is CASSHEQGDTEAFF. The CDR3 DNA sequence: TGTGCCAGCAGCCATGAGCAGGGTGACACTGAAGCTTTCTTT.

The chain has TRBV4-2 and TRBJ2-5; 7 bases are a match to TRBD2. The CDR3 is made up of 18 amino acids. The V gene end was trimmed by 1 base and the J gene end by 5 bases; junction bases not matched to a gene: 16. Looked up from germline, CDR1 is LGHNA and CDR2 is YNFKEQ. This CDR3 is CASSQGPVASGSWETQYF. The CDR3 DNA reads TGTGCCAGCAGCCAAGGCCCCGTGGCTAGCGGATCGTGGGAGACCCAGTACTTC.

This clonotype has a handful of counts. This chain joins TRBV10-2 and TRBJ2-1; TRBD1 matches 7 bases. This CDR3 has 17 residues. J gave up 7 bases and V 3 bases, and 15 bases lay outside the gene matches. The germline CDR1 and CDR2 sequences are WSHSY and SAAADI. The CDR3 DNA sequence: TGCGCCAGCAGTGAAACCGGGACAGCCTTTGAGCGGAATGAGCAGTTCTTC. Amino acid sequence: CASSETGTAFERNEQFF.